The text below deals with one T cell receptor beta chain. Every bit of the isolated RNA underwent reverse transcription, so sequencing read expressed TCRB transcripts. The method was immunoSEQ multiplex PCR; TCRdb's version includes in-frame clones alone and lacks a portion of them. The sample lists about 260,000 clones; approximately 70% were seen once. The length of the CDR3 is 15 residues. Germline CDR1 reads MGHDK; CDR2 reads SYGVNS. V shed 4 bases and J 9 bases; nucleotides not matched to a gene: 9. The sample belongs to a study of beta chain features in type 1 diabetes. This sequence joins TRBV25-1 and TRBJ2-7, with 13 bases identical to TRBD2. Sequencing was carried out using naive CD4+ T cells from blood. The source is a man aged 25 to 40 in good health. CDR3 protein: CASSALAGLAGTQYF. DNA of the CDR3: TGTGCCAGCAGTGCACTCGCGGGACTAGCGGGGACGCAGTACTTC.